This TCR beta chain was sequenced during a study of T cells in Graves' hyperthyroidism and ophthalmopathy. It was 8.5 to 10 ml of fresh peripheral blood that supplied the PBMCs. Trimming took off 6 bases at V and 4 bases at J, with 15 bases between the two ends. In germline, CDR1 is MNHNS, CDR2 SASEGT. This CDR3 region has 14 residues. This clonotype was found a few times. What was amplified from RNA transcripts were TCR beta CDR3 regions. Carried out on the TCR CDR3, a first-round RT-PCR used the HTBI primer set. TCRdb redid the calling of the multiplex PCR reads with MiXCR, one entry per CDR3 protein. In the table there are about 300,000 distinct CDR3 sequences, roughly 19% of which are singletons.

The V gene is TRBV6-1, the J gene TRBJ1-1; D gene ambiguous. The sequence was obtained from a man in his fifties or sixties with Graves' ophthalmopathy. Sample: blood. The CDR3 bases are TGTGCCAGCAGGGAGGAAATGTGGGGCACTGAAGCTTTCTTT. Its protein is CASREEMWGTEAFF.